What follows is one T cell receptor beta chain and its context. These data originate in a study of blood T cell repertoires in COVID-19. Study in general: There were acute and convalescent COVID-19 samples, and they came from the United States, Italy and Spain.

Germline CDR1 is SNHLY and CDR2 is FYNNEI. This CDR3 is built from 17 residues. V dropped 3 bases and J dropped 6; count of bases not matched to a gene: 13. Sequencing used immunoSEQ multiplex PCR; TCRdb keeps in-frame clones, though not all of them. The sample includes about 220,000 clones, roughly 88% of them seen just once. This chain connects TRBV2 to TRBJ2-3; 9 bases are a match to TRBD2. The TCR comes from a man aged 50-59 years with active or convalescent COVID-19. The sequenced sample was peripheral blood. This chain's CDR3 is CASSEWAAGGLSDTQYF. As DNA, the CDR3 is TGTGCCAGCAGTGAGTGGGCCGCGGGGGGGCTAAGCGATACGCAGTATTTT.